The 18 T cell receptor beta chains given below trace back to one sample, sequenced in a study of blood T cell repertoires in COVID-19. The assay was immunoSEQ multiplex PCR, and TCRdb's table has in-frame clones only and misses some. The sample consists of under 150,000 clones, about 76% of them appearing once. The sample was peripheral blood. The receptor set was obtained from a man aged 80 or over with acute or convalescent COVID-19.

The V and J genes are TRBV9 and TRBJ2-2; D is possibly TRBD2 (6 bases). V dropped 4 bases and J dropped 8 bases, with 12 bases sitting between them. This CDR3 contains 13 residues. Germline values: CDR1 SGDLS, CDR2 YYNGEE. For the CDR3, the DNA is TGTGCCAGCAGCACGACTAGTAAAGGGGAGCTGTTTTTT. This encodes CASSTTSKGELFF.

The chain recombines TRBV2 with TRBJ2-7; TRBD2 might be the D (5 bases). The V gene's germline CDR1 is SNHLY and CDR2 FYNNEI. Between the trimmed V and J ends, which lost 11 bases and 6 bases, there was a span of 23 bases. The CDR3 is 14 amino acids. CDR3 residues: CAGKLITRKGEQYF. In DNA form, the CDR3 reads TGTGCCGGAAAACTGATCACTAGGAAAGGCGAGCAGTACTTC.

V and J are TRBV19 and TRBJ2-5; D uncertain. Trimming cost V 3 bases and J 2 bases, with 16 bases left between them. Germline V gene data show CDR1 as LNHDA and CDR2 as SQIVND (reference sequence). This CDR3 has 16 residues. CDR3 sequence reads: CASSMQRNSPQETQYF. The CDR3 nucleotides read TGTGCCAGTAGTATGCAGCGAAACTCCCCACAAGAGACCCAGTACTTC.

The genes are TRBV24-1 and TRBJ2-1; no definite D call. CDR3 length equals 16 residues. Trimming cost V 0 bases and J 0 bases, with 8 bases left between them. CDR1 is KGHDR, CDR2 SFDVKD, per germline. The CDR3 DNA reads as TGTGCCACCAGTGATTTGAACCCTAGCTCCTACAATGAGCAGTTCTTC. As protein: CATSDLNPSSYNEQFF.

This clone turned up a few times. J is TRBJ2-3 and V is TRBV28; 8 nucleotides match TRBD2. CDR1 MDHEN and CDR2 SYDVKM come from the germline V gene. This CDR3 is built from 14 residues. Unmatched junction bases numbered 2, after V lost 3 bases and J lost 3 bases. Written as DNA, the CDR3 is TGTGCCAGCAGTTTCTTAGCGGGGACAGATACGCAGTATTTT. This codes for CASSFLAGTDTQYF.

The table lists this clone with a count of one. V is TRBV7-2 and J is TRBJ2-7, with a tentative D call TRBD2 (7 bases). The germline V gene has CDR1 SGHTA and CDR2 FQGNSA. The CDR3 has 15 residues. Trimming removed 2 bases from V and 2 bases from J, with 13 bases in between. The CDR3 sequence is CASSLSRGAAYEQYF. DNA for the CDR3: TGTGCCAGCAGCTTAAGTCGGGGGGCAGCCTACGAGCAGTACTTC. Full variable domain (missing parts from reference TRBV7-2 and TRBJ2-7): GAGVSQSPSNKVTEKGKDVELRCDPISGHTALYWYRQSLGQGLEFLIYFQGNSAPDKSGLPSDRFSAERTGGSVSTLTIQRTQQEDSAVYLCASSLSRGAAYEQYFGPGTRLTVT.

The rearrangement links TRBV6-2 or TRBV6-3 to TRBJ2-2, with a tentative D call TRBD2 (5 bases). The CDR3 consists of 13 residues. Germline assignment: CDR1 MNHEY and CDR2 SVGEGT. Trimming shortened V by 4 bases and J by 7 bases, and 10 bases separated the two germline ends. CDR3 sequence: CASSLLRVGELFF. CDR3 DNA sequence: TGTGCCAGCAGTTTACTGAGGGTCGGGGAGCTGTTTTTT.

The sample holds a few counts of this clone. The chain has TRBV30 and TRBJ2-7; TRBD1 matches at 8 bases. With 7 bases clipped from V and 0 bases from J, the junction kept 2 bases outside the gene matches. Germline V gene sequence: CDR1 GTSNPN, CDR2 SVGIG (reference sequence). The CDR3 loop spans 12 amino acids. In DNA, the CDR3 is TGTGCCTTCGACAGGGGCTCCTACGAGCAGTACTTC. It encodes CAFDRGSYEQYF.

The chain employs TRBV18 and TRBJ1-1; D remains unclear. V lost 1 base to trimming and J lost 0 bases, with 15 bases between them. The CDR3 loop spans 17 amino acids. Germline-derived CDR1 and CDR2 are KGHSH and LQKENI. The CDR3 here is CASSPRAAEHMNTEAFF. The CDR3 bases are TGTGCCAGCTCACCACGGGCAGCCGAGCACATGAACACTGAAGCTTTCTTT.

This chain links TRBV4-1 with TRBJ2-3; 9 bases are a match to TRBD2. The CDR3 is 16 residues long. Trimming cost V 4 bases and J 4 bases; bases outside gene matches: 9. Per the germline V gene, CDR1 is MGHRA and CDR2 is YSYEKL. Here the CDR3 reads CASSLGLAIIADTQYF. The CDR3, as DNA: TGCGCCAGCAGCCTTGGACTAGCGATCATCGCAGATACGCAGTATTTT.

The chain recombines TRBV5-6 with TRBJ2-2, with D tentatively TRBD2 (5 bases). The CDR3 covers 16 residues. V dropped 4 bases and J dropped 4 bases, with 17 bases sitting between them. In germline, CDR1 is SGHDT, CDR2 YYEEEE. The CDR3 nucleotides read TGTGCCAGCAGCCCGGACTCCGGTCGGGCCACCGGGGAGCTGTTTTTT. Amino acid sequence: CASSPDSGRATGELFF.

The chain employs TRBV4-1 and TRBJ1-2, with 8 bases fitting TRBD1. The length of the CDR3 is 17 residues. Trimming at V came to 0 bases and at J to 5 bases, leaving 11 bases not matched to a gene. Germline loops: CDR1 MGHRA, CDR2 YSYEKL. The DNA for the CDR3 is TGCGCCAGCAGCCAAGATGGGCAGGGGGCGTCATGGTATGGCTACACCTTC. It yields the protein CASSQDGQGASWYGYTF.

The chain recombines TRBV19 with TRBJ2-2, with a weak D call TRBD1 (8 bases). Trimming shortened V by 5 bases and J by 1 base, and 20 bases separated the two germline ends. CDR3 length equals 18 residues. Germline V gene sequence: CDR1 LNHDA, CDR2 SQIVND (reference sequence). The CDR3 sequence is CASSREAGGVRNTGELFF. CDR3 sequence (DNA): TGTGCCAGTAGTCGGGAGGCAGGGGGCGTGAGGAACACCGGGGAGCTGTTTTTT.

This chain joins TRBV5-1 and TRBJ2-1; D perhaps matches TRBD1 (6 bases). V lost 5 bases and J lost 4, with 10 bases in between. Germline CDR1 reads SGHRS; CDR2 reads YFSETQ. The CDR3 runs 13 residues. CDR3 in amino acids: CASSGTRYNEQFF. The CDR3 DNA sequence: TGCGCCAGCAGTGGGACAAGATACAATGAGCAGTTCTTC.

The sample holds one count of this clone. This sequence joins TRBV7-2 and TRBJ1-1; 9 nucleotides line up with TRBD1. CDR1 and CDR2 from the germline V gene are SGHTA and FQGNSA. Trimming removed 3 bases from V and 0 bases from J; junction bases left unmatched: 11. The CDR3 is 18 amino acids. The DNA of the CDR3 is TGTGCCAGCAGCTTGGTAAGGACAGGGGTCGGGGTGAACACTGAAGCTTTCTTT. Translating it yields CASSLVRTGVGVNTEAFF.

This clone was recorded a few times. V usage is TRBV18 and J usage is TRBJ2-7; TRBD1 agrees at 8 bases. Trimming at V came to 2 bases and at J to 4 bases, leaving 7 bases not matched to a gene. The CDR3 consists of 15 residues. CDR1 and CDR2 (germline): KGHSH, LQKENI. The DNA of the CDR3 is TGTGCCAGCTCACCAGGGACAGGACCCGATTACGAGCAGTACTTC. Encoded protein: CASSPGTGPDYEQYF.

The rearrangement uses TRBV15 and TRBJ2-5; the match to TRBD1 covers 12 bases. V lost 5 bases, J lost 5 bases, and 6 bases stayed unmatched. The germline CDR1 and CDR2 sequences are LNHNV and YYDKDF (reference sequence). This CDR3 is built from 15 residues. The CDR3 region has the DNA TGTGCCACCAGCCGCGGGACAGGGGGCCAGGAGACCCAGTACTTC. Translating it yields CATSRGTGGQETQYF.

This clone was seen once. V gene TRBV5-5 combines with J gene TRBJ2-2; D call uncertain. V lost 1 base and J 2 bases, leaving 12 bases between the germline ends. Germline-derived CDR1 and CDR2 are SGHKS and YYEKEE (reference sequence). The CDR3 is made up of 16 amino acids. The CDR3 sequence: CASSLFFLTNTGELFF. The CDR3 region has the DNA TGTGCCAGCAGCTTGTTTTTTCTGACTAACACCGGGGAGCTGTTTTTT.